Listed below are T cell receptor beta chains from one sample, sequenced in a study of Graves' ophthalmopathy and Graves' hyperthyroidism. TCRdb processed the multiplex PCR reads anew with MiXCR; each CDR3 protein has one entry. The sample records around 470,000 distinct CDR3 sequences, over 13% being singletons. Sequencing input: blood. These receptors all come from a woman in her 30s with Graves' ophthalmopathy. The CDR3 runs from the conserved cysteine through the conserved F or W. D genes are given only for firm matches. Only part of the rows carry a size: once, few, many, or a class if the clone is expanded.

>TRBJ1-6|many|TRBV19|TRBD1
TGTGCCAGCACACCAGGGACAGCAAATAATTCACCCCTCCACTTT
CASTPGTANNSPLHF
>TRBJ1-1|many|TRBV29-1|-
TGCAGCGTTGGATATTCGACAGATCGGAACACTGAAGCTTTCTTT
CSVGYSTDRNTEAFF
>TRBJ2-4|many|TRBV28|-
TGTGCCAGCGTAGGGGCGAGGATGAACATTCAGTACTTC
CASVGARMNIQYF
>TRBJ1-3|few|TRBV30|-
TGTACCTGGAGTGCCGGGATGGGTTTCTCTGGAAACACCATATATTTT
CTWSAGMGFSGNTIYF
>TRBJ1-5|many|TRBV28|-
TGTGCCAGCGAAAGAGGAGTAAATCAGCCCCAGCATTTT
CASERGVNQPQHF
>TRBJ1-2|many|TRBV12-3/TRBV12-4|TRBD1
TGTGCCAGCAGTTGGGACAGCCGCCTGAGCAGCTATGGCTACACCTTC
CASSWDSRLSSYGYTF
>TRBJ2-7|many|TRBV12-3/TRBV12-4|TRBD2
TGTGCCAGCAGTTTACCGGGAGGGATATACGAGCAGTACTTC
CASSLPGGIYEQYF
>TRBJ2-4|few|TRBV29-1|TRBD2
TGCAGCGTTGTCCCCCGGGGGGGGGCATGGATTCAGTACTTC
CSVVPRGGAWIQYF
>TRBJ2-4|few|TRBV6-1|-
TGTGCCAGCCGACCCCGGACAGCCGAAGCCGGATTAAACATTCAGTACTTC
CASRPRTAEAGLNIQYF
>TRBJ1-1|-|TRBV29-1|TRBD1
TGCAGCGTTGTGGGGTCGTCAGGGGGGGTTTTGAGGACTGAAGCTTTCTTT
CSVVGSSGGVLRTEAFF
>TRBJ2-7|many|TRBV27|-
TGTGCCAGCAGCCTGTCGTGGCAATACGAGCAGTACTTC
CASSLSWQYEQYF
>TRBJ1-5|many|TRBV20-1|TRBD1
TGCAGTGTCATAGAAGGGGGCGGTCAGCCCCAGCATTTT
CSVIEGGGQPQHF
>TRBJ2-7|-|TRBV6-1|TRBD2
TGTGCCAGCACCAAAGCGGGGGGAAGCTACGAGCAGTACTTC
CASTKAGGSYEQYF
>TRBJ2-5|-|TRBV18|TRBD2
TGTGCCAGCTCACCGACTAGCGGGTCTGGGACCCAGTACTTC
CASSPTSGSGTQYF
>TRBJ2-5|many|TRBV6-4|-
TGTGCCAGCACCCGGGACGGCCAAGAGACCCAGTACTTC
CASTRDGQETQYF
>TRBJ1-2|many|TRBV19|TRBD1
TGTGCCAGTAGGATAACAGGGGGCGAGGATGGCTACACCTTC
CASRITGGEDGYTF
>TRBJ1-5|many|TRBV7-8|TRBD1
TGTGCCAGCACCGGAATTACAGGGGCGGGTGACAATCAGCCCCAGCATTTT
CASTGITGAGDNQPQHF
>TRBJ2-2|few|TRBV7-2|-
TGTGCCAGCAGCTTAGCGGGATCCGCCGGGGAGCTGTTTTTT
CASSLAGSAGELFF
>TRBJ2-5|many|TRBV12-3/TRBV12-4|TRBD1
TGTGCCAGCAGTTTAACGGGACAGCGTCTTGCGGAGACCCAGTACTTC
CASSLTGQRLAETQYF
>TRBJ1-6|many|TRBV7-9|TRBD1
TGTGCCAGCAGCCTGACAGGGGAAAATTCACCCCTCCACTTT
CASSLTGENSPLHF
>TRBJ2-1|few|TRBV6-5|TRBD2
TGTGCCAGCAGTTACTTCCTGAGCGGGGCCTCCTACGATGAGCAGTTCTTC
CASSYFLSGASYDEQFF
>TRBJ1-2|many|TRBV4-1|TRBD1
TGCGCCAGCAGCCATCTCACCACAGGGGGGGGCGGCTACACCTTC
CASSHLTTGGGGYTF
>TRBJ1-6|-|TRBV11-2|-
TGTGCCTTCTACGTGGGGGCGTTAGGTTCACCCCTCCACTTT
CAFYVGALGSPLHF
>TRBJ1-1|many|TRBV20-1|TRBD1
TGCAGTGTGAACAGGGGAGCGGGCACTGAAGCTTTCTTT
CSVNRGAGTEAFF
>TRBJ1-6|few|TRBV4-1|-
TGCGCCAGCAGCCAAGCGAGGGACGGAAATTCACCCCTCCACTTT
CASSQARDGNSPLHF
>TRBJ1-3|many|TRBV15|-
TGTGCCACCAGCAGAGATTTGGGGCAGCTAGACACCATATATTTT
CATSRDLGQLDTIYF
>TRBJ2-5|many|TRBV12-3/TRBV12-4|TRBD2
TGTGCCAGCAGTTTGGGACTAGCGGGGGGGCATGAACCCCAGTACTTC
CASSLGLAGGHEPQYF